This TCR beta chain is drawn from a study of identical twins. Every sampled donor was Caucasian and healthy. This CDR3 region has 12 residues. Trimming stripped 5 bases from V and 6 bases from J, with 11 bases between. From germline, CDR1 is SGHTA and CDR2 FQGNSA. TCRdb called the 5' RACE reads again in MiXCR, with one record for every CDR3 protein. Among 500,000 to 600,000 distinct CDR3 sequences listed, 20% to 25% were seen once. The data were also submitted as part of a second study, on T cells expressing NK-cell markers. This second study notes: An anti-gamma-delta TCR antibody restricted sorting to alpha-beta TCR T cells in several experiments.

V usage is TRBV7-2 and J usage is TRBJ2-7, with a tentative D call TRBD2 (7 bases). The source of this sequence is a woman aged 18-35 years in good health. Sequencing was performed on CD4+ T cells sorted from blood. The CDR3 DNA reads TGTGCCAGCAGCCGTAGGGGGGGCGAGCAGTACTTC. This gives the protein CASSRRGGEQYF.